This entry lists 2 T cell receptor beta chains sequenced from one sample in a study of T cells in Graves' hyperthyroidism and ophthalmopathy. TCR beta CDR3 regions were amplified from RNA. First-round RT-PCR targeting the TCR CDR3 was performed with the HTBI primer set. TCRdb ran MiXCR on the multiplex PCR reads and lists one entry per CDR3 protein. The sample lists more than 300,000 distinct CDR3 sequences; under 20% were seen once. Sequenced input: blood. The source of these receptors is a man aged 18 to 35 with Graves' ophthalmopathy.

This clonotype was seen many times. V and J are TRBV5-1 and TRBJ1-1; TRBD1 aligns across 11 bases. The CDR3 is made up of 16 amino acids. CDR1 and CDR2 from the germline V gene are SGHRS and YFSETQ. The junction had 5 bases not matched to a gene; V was cut back by 4 bases and J by 0 bases. CDR3 in amino acids: CASSRRTGGMNTEAFF. CDR3 bases: TGCGCCAGCAGCCGACGGACAGGGGGCATGAACACTGAAGCTTTCTTT.

This clonotype was counted at least ten times. V usage is TRBV12-3 or TRBV12-4 and J usage is TRBJ2-3; possibly TRBD1 for D (6 bases). The V end lost 3 bases, the J end lost 1 base, and 11 bases lay between the germline ends. CDR3 length equals 15 residues. The CDR3 sequence is CASSLWDIGTDTQYF. The CDR3 nucleotides read TGTGCCAGCAGTTTGTGGGACATAGGCACAGATACGCAGTATTTT.